One sample yielded the 27 T cell receptor beta chains listed below, sequenced in a study of blood T cell repertoires in COVID-19. Measured with immunoSEQ multiplex PCR; TCRdb has only the in-frame clones, and not every one. The sample lists 220,000 or so clones, 84% occurring once. Sequenced sample: PBMCs or T cells enriched from blood (not recorded which). The receptors originated from a woman in her thirties or forties who had recovered from COVID-19.

J is TRBJ1-1 and V is TRBV4-1; 7 bases align to TRBD1. This CDR3 contains 17 residues. Losses at the gene ends were 4 bases for V and 6 bases for J; bases not matched to a gene: 17. Germline CDR1 reads MGHRA; CDR2 reads YSYEKL. CDR3 residues: CASSPTGSSSLISEAFF. DNA of the CDR3: TGCGCCAGCAGCCCGACAGGGTCCTCCTCCTTAATTTCTGAAGCTTTCTTT.

The chain employs TRBV19 and TRBJ1-5, with D possibly TRBD1 on 6 matching bases. The CDR3 spans 14 residues. Trimming stripped 4 bases from V and 1 base from J, with 8 bases between. Germline V gives CDR1 LNHDA, CDR2 SQIVND (reference sequence). For the CDR3, the DNA is TGTGCCAGTAGTAGTGGACAGAGCAATCAGCCCCAGCATTTT. It codes for CASSSGQSNQPQHF. The full variable domain, completed using reference TRBV19 and TRBJ1-5, is DGGITQSPKYLFRKEGQNVTLSCEQNLNHDAMYWYRQDPGQGLRLIYYSQIVNDFQKGDIAEGYSVSREKKESFPLTVTSAQKNPTAFYLCASSSGQSNQPQHFGDGTRLSIL.

The rearrangement links TRBV2 to TRBJ1-3; maybe TRBD1 (6 bases). The CDR3 contains 16 residues. The V gene's germline CDR1 is SNHLY and CDR2 FYNNEI. V was trimmed by 6 bases and J by 6 bases, leaving 21 bases between them. The CDR3, as DNA: TGTGCCAGCAGGGCCCCAGGCGGGGGCGCGTCAAACACCATATATTTT. Translating gives CASRAPGGGASNTIYF. Using reference TRBV2 and TRBJ1-3 for the parts outside the CDR3, the full variable domain is EPEVTQTPSHQVTQMGQEVILRCVPISNHLYFYWYRQILGQKVEFLVSFYNNEISEKSEIFDDQFSVERPDGSNFTLKIRSTKLEDSAMYFCASRAPGGGASNTIYFGEGSWLTVV.

The gene calls are TRBV27 and TRBJ1-4; TRBD1 aligns across 12 bases. V was clipped by 4 bases and J by 9 bases; unmatched bases: 3. This CDR3 spans 14 amino acids. Per germline, CDR1 MNHEY and CDR2 SMNVEV (reference sequence). For the CDR3, the DNA is TGTGCCAGCAGTTCCCGGGACAGGGGGCAAAAACTGTTTTTT. Encoded protein: CASSSRDRGQKLFF.

This clone was detected many times. The same CDR3 is also encoded by other DNA sequences in this sample. The rearrangement joins TRBV6-5 to TRBJ2-3; TRBD2 might be the D (6 bases). V lost 7 bases and J 3 bases, leaving 11 bases between the germline ends. This CDR3 has 13 residues. Germline V lookup: CDR1 MNHEY, CDR2 SVGAGI. The CDR3 sequence: CASKGSGTDTQYF. In DNA, the CDR3 is TGTGCCAGCAAGGGTAGCGGAACAGATACGCAGTATTTT.

J is TRBJ2-1 and V is TRBV7-9; TRBD2 agrees at 9 bases. V lost 3 bases, J lost 4 bases, and 4 bases stayed unmatched. From germline, CDR1 is SEHNR and CDR2 FQNEAQ (reference sequence). The CDR3 is 15 amino acids. The CDR3 protein is CASSFPSGTYNEQFF. CDR3 DNA sequence: TGTGCCAGCAGCTTCCCTAGCGGGACGTACAATGAGCAGTTCTTC.

V is TRBV30 and J is TRBJ2-1; tentative D call: TRBD2 (5 bases). Germline V gene data show CDR1 as GTSNPN and CDR2 as SVGIG (reference sequence). V lost 4 bases to trimming and J lost 4 bases, with 14 bases between them. This CDR3 comprises 14 residues. CDR3 coding DNA: TGTGCCTGGAACATGGGGAGTGGGTACAATGAGCAGTTCTTC. Protein product: CAWNMGSGYNEQFF.

In regard to this clone: Mismatch with germline at one junction end may stem from a read error. The rearrangement links TRBV28 to TRBJ2-5; 11 bases fit TRBD1. CDR3 size: 16 residues. Germline V gene data show CDR1 as MDHEN and CDR2 as SYDVKM. The CDR3 loop is CASTLGGGQGAETQYF. The CDR3 DNA follows: TGTGCCAGCACTTTAGGGGGAGGACAGGGGGCTGAGACCCAGTACTTC.

The J gene is TRBJ2-7, the V gene TRBV6-5; 10 nucleotides agree with TRBD2. Germline V gives CDR1 MNHEY, CDR2 SVGAGI. The CDR3 sequence is 15 residues long. Losses at the gene ends were 8 bases for V and 1 base for J; bases not matched to a gene: 8. DNA of the CDR3: TGTGCCAGCCTAGCGGGAGATCTTGGGTCCTACGAGCAGTACTTC. Its protein is CASLAGDLGSYEQYF.

This chain links TRBV19 with TRBJ1-5, with unresolved D. This CDR3 region has 13 residues. Germline assignment: CDR1 LNHDA and CDR2 SQIVND (reference sequence). Deletions cut 0 bases from V and 10 bases from J, with 10 bases between. CDR3 in amino acids: CASSIEIDNPQHF. CDR3 bases: TGTGCCAGTAGTATAGAAATAGATAATCCCCAGCATTTT.

The chain carries TRBV18 and TRBJ1-4; D unresolved. V lost 4 bases and J 4 bases, leaving 13 bases between the germline ends. Germline assignment: CDR1 KGHSH and CDR2 LQKENI. CDR3 length: 15 amino acids. CDR3 protein: CASSLGLSGNEKLFF. DNA of the CDR3: TGTGCCAGCTCACTCGGACTCAGCGGTAATGAAAAACTGTTTTTT.

This chain joins TRBV11-3 and TRBJ2-5; 11 bases match TRBD2. J lost 1 base, V lost 5 bases, and 6 bases had no gene match. The CDR3 runs 16 residues. CDR1 SGHNT and CDR2 YENEEA come from the germline V gene. CDR3 loop: CASSLRLAGPQETQYF. The DNA of the CDR3 is TGTGCCAGCAGCCTCAGACTAGCGGGGCCCCAAGAGACCCAGTACTTC.

The rearrangement links TRBV7-9 to TRBJ2-2; the match to TRBD2 covers 8 bases. Per the germline V gene, CDR1 is SEHNR and CDR2 is FQNEAQ (reference sequence). The CDR3 loop spans 16 amino acids. Unmatched junction bases numbered 6, after V lost 5 bases and J lost 1 base. In DNA, the CDR3 is TGTGCCAGCAGCCTCCTGGGACTAGGGAACACCGGGGAGCTGTTTTTT. It specifies CASSLLGLGNTGELFF.

The V and J genes are TRBV5-1 and TRBJ2-1; the match to TRBD2 covers 9 bases. Trimming at V came to 8 bases and at J to 2 bases, leaving 5 bases not matched to a gene. This CDR3 is built from 14 residues. CDR1 is SGHRS and CDR2 is YFSETQ in the germline V gene. The CDR3 DNA sequence: TGCGCCAGTAACCCTAGCGGGACCTACAATGAGCAGTTCTTC. It translates to CASNPSGTYNEQFF.

V usage is TRBV10-3 and J usage is TRBJ2-2, with D unresolved. CDR1 is ENHRY, CDR2 SYGVKD, per germline. The V gene lost 3 bases and the J gene lost 8 bases, with 16 bases spanning the gap. This CDR3 has 15 residues. Here the CDR3 DNA reads TGTGCCATCAGTGACCCGAGACTCCCTAGGGGGGAGCTGTTTTTT. Translated, it gives CAISDPRLPRGELFF.

This chain joins TRBV5-4 and TRBJ2-2, with 11 positions matching TRBD2. The ends lost 4 bases at V and 6 bases at J; junction bases unmatched: 17. There are 19 residues in the CDR3. CDR1 is SGHNT, CDR2 YYREEE, per germline (reference sequence). The CDR3: CASSHRRSSGRAPPGELFF. CDR3 sequence (DNA): TGTGCCAGCAGCCATCGTCGGAGTAGCGGGAGGGCCCCCCCCGGGGAGCTGTTTTTT.

The chain recombines TRBV30 with TRBJ1-2, with TRBD1 identical over 7 bases. This CDR3 region has 14 residues. The V segment lost 4 bases and the J segment 0 bases; nucleotides outside the gene matches: 5. Per the germline V gene, CDR1 is GTSNPN and CDR2 is SVGIG (reference sequence). The CDR3 coding sequence is TGTGCCTGGAACAGGGGTAGCCCTAACTATGGCTACACCTTC. Translated: CAWNRGSPNYGYTF.

The V and J genes are TRBV19 and TRBJ2-3; 11 bases fit TRBD2. V shed 7 bases and J 2 bases; nucleotides not matched to a gene: 2. This CDR3 is built from 14 residues. Germline CDR1 is LNHDA and CDR2 is SQIVND (reference sequence). Written as DNA, the CDR3 is TGTGCCAGTAAACTAGCGGGAGTCACAGATACGCAGTATTTT. Protein sequence: CASKLAGVTDTQYF.

The chain is built from TRBV19 and TRBJ1-2, with D unclear. The germline CDR1 and CDR2 sequences are LNHDA and SQIVND (reference sequence). The CDR3 has 13 amino acids. V was clipped by 0 bases and J by 8 bases, with 10 bases between them. The CDR3 coding sequence is TGTGCCAGTAGTATAGAGCAGAGCGGGGGCTACACCTTC. As protein: CASSIEQSGGYTF. The whole variable domain, filled in from reference TRBV19 and TRBJ1-2, reads DGGITQSPKYLFRKEGQNVTLSCEQNLNHDAMYWYRQDPGQGLRLIYYSQIVNDFQKGDIAEGYSVSREKKESFPLTVTSAQKNPTAFYLCASSIEQSGGYTFGSGTRLTVV.

The chain has TRBV14 and TRBJ1-2, with D hard to call. With 1 base removed from V and 0 bases from J, the gap between germline ends came to 12 bases. Per germline, CDR1 SGHDN and CDR2 FVKESK. The CDR3 sequence is 16 residues long. The CDR3 reads CASSQVYSSANYGYTF. DNA of the CDR3: TGTGCCAGCAGCCAAGTCTACAGCTCAGCTAACTATGGCTACACCTTC.

The CDR3 loop reads CAWSRSNEKLFF. The CDR3 bases are TGTGCCTGGTCTCGCAGTAATGAAAAACTGTTTTTT. V and J are TRBV30 and TRBJ1-4; D is unclear. Trimming stripped 5 bases from V and 4 bases from J, with 8 bases between. This CDR3 contains 12 residues. Germline loops: CDR1 GTSNPN, CDR2 SVGIG (reference sequence).

This clone appeared once. The J gene is TRBJ2-3, the V gene TRBV18, with D perhaps matching TRBD2 (6 bases). The CDR3 runs 14 residues. Per germline, CDR1 KGHSH and CDR2 LQKENI. Trimming took off 3 bases at V and 1 base at J, with 8 bases between the two ends. CDR3 sequence (DNA): TGTGCCAGCTCACCGGCTAGCGGCACAGATACGCAGTATTTT. Its protein is CASSPASGTDTQYF.

This clone was detected once. The V gene is TRBV27, the J gene TRBJ1-1; possibly TRBD1 for D (5 bases). The ends were cut back, 5 bases at V and 11 bases at J, with 15 bases in the middle. This CDR3 spans 12 amino acids. The germline gives CDR1 MNHEY, CDR2 SMNVEV (reference sequence). In nucleotides, the CDR3 is TGTGCCAGCAGTGGGGGGGGGTGGCGGGCTTTCTTT. This codes for CASSGGGWRAFF.

The chain recombines TRBV19 with TRBJ1-1; D remains ambiguous. Deletions cut 2 bases from V and 0 bases from J, with 10 bases between. The CDR3 has 15 amino acids. Germline CDR1 LNHDA, CDR2 SQIVND (reference sequence). CDR3 coding DNA: TGTGCCAGTAGTATAATCGAACATATGAACACTGAAGCTTTCTTT. It encodes CASSIIEHMNTEAFF.

This clone was seen a single time. V usage is TRBV6-5 and J usage is TRBJ2-7, with 15 bases lining up with TRBD2. The CDR3 runs 14 residues. Germline lookup yields CDR1 MNHEY and CDR2 SVGAGI. V lost 8 bases, J lost 4 bases, and 3 bases stayed unmatched. CDR3 sequence: CASRTSGRGYEQYF. CDR3 nucleotides: TGTGCCAGCCGGACTAGCGGGAGGGGATACGAGCAGTACTTC.

V gene TRBV19 combines with J gene TRBJ1-4; D uncertain. This CDR3 contains 14 residues. V lost 5 bases and J lost 4, with 11 bases in between. The germline gives CDR1 LNHDA, CDR2 SQIVND (reference sequence). CDR3 in DNA: TGTGCCAGTAGTCAGGATTCTTTTAATGAAAAACTGTTTTTT. Translating it yields CASSQDSFNEKLFF.

The chain employs TRBV2 and TRBJ1-2; no clear D gene. Deletions cut 5 bases from V and 0 bases from J, with 19 bases between. The germline V gene has CDR1 SNHLY and CDR2 FYNNEI. The CDR3 has 17 amino acids. CDR3 DNA: TGTGCCAGCAGTCCCTGGGCGTTGGGAGGAGCTAACTATGGCTACACCTTC. Residues: CASSPWALGGANYGYTF.